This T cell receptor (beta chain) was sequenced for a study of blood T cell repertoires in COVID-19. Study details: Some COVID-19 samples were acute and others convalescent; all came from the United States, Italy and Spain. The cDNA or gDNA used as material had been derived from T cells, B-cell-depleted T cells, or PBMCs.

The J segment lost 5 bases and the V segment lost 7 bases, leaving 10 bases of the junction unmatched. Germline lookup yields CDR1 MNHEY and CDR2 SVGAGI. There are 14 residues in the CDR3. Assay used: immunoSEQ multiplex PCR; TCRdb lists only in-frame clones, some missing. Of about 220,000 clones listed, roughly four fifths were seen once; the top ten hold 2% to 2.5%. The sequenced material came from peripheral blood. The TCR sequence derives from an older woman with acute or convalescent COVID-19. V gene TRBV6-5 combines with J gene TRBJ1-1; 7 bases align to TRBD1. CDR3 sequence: CASTPGGQSTEAFF. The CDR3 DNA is TGTGCCAGCACCCCAGGGGGGCAAAGTACTGAAGCTTTCTTT.